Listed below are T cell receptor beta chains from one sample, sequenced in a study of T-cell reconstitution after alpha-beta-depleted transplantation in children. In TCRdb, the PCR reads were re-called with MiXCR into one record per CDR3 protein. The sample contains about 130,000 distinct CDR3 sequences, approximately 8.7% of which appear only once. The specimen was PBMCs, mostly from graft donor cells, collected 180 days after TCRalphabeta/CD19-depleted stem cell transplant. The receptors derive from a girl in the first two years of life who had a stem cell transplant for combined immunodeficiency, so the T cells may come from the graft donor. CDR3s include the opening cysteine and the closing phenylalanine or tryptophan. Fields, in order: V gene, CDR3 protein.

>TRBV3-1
CASCPETSMTDTQYF
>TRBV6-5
CASSYAGVFFF
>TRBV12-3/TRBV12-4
CASSLQGARHTQYF
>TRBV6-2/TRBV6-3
CASSRLPSFFRGLANYGYTF
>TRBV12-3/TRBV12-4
CASSFEREGRETQYF
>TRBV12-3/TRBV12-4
CASSLGQPTGELFF
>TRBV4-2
CASSQGRGEETQYF
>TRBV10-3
CAISVAWEMTYNEQFF
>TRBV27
CASRYQKQGLWNSPLHF
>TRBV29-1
CSVDSGEETQYF
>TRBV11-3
CASSRRQGATTGELFF
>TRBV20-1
CSATEVETQYF
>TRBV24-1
CATSDPRVAALSSYNEQFF
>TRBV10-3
CAISGRREDEQYF
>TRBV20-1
CSVQGQGFPGELFF
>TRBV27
CASSLSGAPPEAFF
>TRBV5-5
CASSLEQGVHEQYF
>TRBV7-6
CASSLRNGRLDEQFF
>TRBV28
CASSLVGGKGGASYF
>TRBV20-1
CSARASGTFTYNEQFF
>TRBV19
CASSPQDRVRETQYF
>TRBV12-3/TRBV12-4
CASSFPGQGSQPQHF
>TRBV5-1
CASSTSGTTQETQYF
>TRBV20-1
CSARIANEQFF
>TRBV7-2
CASSDGPQNTEAFF
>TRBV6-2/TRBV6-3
CASSYADSGIEKLFF
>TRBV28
CASSLWTSRYEQYF
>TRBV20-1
CSARDSRIKEKLFF
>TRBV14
CASSPLPWTRGNTGELFF
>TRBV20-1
CSAQPVQGVGETQYF
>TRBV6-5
CASSYRTGALYF
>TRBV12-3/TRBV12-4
CASSFSGGPGELFF
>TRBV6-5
CASSYADSYNEQFF
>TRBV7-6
CASSLRGTSGGYEQYF
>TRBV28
CASSPSPGQLQETQYF
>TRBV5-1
CASSILPGRALPTDTQYF
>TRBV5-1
CASSFQRDNPYEQYF
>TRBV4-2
CASSQDTRNIQYF
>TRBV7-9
CASSLTGLEQYF
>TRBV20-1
CSASGIRGKLTQYF
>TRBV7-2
CASSRGLGGYEQYF
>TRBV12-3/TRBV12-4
CASSLVARTVYTEAFF
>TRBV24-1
CATSDLSEHNSPLHF
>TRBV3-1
CASSPTAGGPQYF
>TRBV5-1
CASSLEGQTNSPLHF
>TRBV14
CASSRVVREYTDTQYF
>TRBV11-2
CASSPYNTQSGGAGNEQFF
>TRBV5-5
CASSLDRSSGNTIYF
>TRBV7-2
CASSLDAMAKNIQYF
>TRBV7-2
CASSFGMSGAGYEQYF
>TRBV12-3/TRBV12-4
CASSRTHYEQYF